The clone carrying this TCR beta chain was seen more than once but under ten times. The target antigen is unknown. This record comes from a study of naive and memory T cell subsets. Overall study results and limits: Naive repertoires, especially CD8, held a few larger clonotypes, possibly memory cells re-expressing CD45RA. Gini index rose across naive, CM, EM and EMRA in CD4 and CD8. Between naive and memory subsets, TCR abundance power law exponents differed.

An equimolar mix of two oligonucleotides served as the beta constant-region primer for TRBC1 and TRBC2. Ligated cDNA was amplified by four rounds of PCR with nested alpha and beta constant-region primers and SP2. One entry per CDR3 protein results from TCRdb running MiXCR on the UMI-ligation and nested PCR reads. This table has about 150,000 distinct CDR3 sequences, over 20% appearing once. V lost 6 bases, J lost 6 bases, and 23 bases stayed unmatched. The CDR3 is made up of 21 amino acids. The germline V gene encodes CDR1 MNHEY and CDR2 SVGEGT. Cells stained for CD3, CD4, CD8, CD45RA and CD27 were sorted into four subsets.

The clonotype originates from a human donor in good health. V and J are TRBV6-2 or TRBV6-3 and TRBJ2-1, with 13 nucleotides matching TRBD2. The sequenced sample consisted of naive CD4+ T cells from blood. The CDR3 DNA sequence: TGTGCCAGCAGCTGGGGTGTGGACGGCCGGACTAGCGGGAGTGGGGTCAATGAGCAGTTCTTC. This gives the protein CASSWGVDGRTSGSGVNEQFF.